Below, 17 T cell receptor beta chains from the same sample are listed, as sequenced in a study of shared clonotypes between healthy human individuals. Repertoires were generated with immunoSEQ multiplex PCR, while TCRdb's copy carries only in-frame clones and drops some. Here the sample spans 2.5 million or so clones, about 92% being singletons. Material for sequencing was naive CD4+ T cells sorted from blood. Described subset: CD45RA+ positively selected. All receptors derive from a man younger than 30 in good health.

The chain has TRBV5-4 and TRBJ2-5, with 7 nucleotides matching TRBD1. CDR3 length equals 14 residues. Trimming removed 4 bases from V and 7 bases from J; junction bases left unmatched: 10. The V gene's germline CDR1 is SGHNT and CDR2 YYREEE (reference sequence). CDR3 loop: CASSLIDRAGTQYF. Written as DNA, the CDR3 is TGTGCCAGCAGCCTAATCGACAGGGCGGGGACCCAGTACTTC. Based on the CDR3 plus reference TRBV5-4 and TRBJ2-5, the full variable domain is ETGVTQSPTHLIKTRGQQVTLRCSSQSGHNTVSWYQQALGQGPQFIFQYYREEENGRGNFPPRFSGLQFPNYSSELNVNALELDDSALYLCASSLIDRAGTQYFGPGTRLLVL.

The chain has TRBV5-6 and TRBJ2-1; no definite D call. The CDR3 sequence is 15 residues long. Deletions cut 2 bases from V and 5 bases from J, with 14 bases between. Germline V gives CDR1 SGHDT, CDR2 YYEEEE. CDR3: CASSLGLMDNNEQFF. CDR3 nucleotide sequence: TGTGCCAGCAGCTTAGGTCTCATGGATAACAATGAGCAGTTCTTC.

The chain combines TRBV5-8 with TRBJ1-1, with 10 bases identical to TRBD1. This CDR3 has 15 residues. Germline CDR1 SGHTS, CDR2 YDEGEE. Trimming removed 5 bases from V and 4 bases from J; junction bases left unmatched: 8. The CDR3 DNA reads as TGTGCCAGCAGACTTCCGGGACAGGGGCCCACTGAAGCTTTCTTT. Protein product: CASRLPGQGPTEAFF.

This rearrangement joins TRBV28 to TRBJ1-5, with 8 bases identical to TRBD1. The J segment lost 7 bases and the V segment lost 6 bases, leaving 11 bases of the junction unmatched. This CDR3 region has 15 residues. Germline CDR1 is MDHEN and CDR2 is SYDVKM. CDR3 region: CASRWGTGGYQPQHF. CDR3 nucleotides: TGTGCCAGCAGGTGGGGAACAGGGGGATACCAGCCCCAGCATTTT. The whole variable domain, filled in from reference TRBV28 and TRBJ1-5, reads DVKVTQSSRYLVKRTGEKVFLECVQDMDHENMFWYRQDPGLGLRLIYFSYDVKMKEKGDIPEGYSVSREKKERFSLILESASTNQTSMYLCASRWGTGGYQPQHFGDGTRLSIL.

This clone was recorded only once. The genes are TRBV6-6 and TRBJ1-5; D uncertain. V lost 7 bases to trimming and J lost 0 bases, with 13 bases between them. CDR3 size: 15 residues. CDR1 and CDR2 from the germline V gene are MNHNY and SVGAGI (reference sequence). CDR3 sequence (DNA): TGTGCCAGCAAGAAGAGCAGTCATAGCAATCAGCCCCAGCATTTT. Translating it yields CASKKSSHSNQPQHF.

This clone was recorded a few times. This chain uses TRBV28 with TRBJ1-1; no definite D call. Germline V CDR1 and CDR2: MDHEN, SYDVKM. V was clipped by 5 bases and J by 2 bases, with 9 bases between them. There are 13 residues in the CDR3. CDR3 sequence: CASSRRANTEAFF. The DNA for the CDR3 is TGTGCCAGCAGTCGGAGGGCTAACACTGAAGCTTTCTTT.

For the CDR3, the DNA is TGTGCCAGCAGTTTTTCCGGGACAGTCATTTCCTACGAGCAGTACTTC. The encoded protein is CASSFSGTVISYEQYF. The rearrangement links TRBV27 to TRBJ2-7; TRBD1 matches at 7 bases. This CDR3 is built from 16 residues. Germline V lookup: CDR1 MNHEY, CDR2 SMNVEV (reference sequence). V dropped 3 bases and J dropped 1; count of bases not matched to a gene: 9.

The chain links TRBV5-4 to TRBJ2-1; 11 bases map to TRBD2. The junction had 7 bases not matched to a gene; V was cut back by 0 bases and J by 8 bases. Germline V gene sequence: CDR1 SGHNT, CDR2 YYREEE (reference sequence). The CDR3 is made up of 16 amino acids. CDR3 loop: CASSLGLAGGEDEQFF. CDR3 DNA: TGTGCCAGCAGCTTGGGTCTAGCGGGAGGAGAGGATGAGCAGTTCTTC.

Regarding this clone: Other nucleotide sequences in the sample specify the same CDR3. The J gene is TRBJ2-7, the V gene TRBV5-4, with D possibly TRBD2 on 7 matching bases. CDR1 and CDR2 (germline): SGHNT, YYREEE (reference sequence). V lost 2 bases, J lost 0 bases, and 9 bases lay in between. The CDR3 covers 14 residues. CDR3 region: CASSLGGVSYEQYF. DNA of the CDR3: TGTGCCAGCAGCTTAGGGGGGGTCTCCTACGAGCAGTACTTC.

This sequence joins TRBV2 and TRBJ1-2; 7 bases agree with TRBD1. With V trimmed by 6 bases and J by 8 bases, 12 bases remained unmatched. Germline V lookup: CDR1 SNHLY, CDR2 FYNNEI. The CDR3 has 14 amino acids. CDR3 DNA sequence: TGTGCCAGCAGACCCCCCGGGACAGATCGCGGCTACACCTTC. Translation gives CASRPPGTDRGYTF.

The chain's CDR3 is CASSPGTSVSTDTQYF. In DNA, the CDR3 is TGCGCCAGCAGTCCCGGGACTAGCGTTAGCACAGATACGCAGTATTTT. V gene TRBV5-1 combines with J gene TRBJ2-3, with 10 bases identical to TRBD2. Germline lookup yields CDR1 SGHRS and CDR2 YFSETQ. This CDR3 contains 16 residues. J gave up 0 bases and V 5 bases, and 6 bases lay outside the gene matches.

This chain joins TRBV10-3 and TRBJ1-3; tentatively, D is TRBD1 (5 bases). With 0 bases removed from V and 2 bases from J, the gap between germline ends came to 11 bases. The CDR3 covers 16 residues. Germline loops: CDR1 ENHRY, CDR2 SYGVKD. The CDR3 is CAISESGAGAGNTIYF. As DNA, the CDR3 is TGTGCCATCAGTGAGTCTGGGGCTGGGGCTGGAAACACCATATATTTT.

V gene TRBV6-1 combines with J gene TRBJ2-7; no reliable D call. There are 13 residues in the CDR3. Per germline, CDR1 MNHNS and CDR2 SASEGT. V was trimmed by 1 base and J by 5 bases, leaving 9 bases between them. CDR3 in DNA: TGTGCCAGCAGTGAAGGCTTTTCGGACGAGCAGTACTTC. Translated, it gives CASSEGFSDEQYF.

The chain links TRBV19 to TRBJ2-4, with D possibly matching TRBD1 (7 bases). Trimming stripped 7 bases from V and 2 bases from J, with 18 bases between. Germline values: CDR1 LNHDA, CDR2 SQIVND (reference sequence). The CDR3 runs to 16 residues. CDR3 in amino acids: CASNPGQGGSKNIQYF. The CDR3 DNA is TGTGCCAGTAATCCTGGCCAGGGGGGATCCAAAAACATTCAGTACTTC.

CDR3 DNA sequence: TGTGCCAGTAGCCCGGGAATGGACTATGGCTACACCTTC. This translates into CASSPGMDYGYTF. The chain carries TRBV19 and TRBJ1-2; D ambiguous. The CDR3 totals 13 residues. Trimming stripped 6 bases from V and 3 bases from J, with 11 bases between. The germline V gene has CDR1 LNHDA and CDR2 SQIVND (reference sequence).

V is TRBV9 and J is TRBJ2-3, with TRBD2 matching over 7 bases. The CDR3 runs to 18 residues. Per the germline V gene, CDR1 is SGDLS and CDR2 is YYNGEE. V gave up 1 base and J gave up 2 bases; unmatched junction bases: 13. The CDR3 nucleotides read TGTGCCAGCAGCGTACCGTCTAGCGGACAACGGCTCACAGATACGCAGTATTTT. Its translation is CASSVPSSGQRLTDTQYF.

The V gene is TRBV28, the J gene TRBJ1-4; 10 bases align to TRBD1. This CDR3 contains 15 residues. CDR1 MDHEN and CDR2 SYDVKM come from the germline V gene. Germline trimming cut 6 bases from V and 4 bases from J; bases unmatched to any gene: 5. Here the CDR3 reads CASSQTGGVNEKLFF. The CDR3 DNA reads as TGTGCCAGCAGCCAGACAGGGGGCGTTAATGAAAAACTGTTTTTT.